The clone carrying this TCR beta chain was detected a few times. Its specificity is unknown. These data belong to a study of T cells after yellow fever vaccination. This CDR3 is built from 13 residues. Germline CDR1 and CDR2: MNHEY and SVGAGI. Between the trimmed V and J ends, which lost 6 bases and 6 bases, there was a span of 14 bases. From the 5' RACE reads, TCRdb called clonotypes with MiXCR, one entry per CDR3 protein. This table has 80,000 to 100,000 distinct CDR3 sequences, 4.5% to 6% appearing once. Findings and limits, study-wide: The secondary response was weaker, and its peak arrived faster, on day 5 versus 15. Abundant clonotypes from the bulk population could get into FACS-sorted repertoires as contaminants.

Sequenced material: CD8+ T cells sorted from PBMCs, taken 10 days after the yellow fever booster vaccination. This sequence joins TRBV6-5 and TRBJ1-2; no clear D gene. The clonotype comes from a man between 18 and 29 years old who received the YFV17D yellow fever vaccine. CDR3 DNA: TGTGCCAGCAGCTCGGGGTATTTCGATGGCTACACCTTC. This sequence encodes CASSSGYFDGYTF.